Reported below is one T cell receptor (beta chain). This sample stems from a study of T-cell memory formation after mild COVID-19. TCR alpha and TCR beta cDNA libraries carrying sample barcodes and UMIs were produced by 5'RACE using constant-segment primers. TCRdb called the 5' RACE reads again in MiXCR, with one record for every CDR3 protein. The repertoire includes approximately 210,000 distinct CDR3 sequences, 27% of them detected once, and 11% sits in the top ten. Trimming stripped 0 bases from V and 2 bases from J, with 11 bases between. The CDR3 has 14 amino acids. Germline CDR1 GTSNPN, CDR2 SVGIG (reference sequence).

This sequence was found in an adult woman who had mild COVID-19 (a few samples of this study predate the infection). Cell type and time point are not known. The rearrangement joins TRBV30 to TRBJ2-7; D unresolved. The sample comprised PBMCs or a T cell subset sorted from them (not recorded which). The CDR3 protein is CAWSVLAWAYEQYF. The CDR3 DNA follows: TGTGCCTGGAGTGTCCTGGCGTGGGCCTACGAGCAGTACTTC.